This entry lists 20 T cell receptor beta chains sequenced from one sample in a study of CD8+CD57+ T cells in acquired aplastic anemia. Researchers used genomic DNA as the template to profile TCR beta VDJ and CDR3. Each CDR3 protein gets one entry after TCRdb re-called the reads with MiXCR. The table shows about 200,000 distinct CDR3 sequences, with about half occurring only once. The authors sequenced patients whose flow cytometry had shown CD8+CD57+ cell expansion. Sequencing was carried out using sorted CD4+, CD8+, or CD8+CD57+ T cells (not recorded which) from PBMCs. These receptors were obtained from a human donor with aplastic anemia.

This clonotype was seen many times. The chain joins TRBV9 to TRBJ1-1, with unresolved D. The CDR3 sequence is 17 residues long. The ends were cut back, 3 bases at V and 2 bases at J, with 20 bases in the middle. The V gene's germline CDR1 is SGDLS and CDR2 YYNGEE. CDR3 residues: CASSAPGLGLGNTEAFF. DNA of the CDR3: TGTGCCAGCAGCGCTCCCGGACTCGGGTTAGGAAACACTGAAGCTTTCTTT.

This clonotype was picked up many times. This CDR3 reads CASSSMGSSTDTQYF. CDR3 DNA: TGCGCCAGCAGCTCGATGGGGAGTAGCACAGATACGCAGTATTTT. J is TRBJ2-3 and V is TRBV5-1; D perhaps matches TRBD2 (5 bases). This CDR3 has 15 residues. Looked up from germline, CDR1 is SGHRS and CDR2 is YFSETQ. V lost 3 bases and J lost 0, with 11 bases in between.

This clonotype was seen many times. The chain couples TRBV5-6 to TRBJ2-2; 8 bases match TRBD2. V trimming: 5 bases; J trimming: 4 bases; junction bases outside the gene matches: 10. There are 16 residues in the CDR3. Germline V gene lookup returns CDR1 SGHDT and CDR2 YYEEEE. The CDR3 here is CASSFPGLVPTGELFF. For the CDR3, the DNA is TGTGCCAGCAGTTTTCCGGGACTAGTACCCACCGGGGAGCTGTTTTTT.

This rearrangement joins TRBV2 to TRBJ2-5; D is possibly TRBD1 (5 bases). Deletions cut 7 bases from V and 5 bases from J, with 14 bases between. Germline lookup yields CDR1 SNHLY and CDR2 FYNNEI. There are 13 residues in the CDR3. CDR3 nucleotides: TGTGCCAGCAAACAGGAACGCATGGAGACCCAGTACTTC. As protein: CASKQERMETQYF.

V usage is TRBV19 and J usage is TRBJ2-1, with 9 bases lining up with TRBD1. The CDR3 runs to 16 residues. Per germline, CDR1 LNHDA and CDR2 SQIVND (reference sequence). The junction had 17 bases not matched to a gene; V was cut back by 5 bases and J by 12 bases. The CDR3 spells CASSGATGGGGFRQFF. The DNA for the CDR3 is TGTGCCAGTAGTGGGGCCACAGGGGGCGGGGGATTCCGGCAGTTCTTC.

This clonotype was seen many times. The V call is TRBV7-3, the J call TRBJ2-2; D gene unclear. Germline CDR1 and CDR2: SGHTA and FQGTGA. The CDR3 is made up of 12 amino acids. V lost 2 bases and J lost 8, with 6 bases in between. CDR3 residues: CASSLYRGELFF. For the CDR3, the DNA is TGTGCCAGCAGCTTATATCGGGGGGAGCTGTTTTTT.

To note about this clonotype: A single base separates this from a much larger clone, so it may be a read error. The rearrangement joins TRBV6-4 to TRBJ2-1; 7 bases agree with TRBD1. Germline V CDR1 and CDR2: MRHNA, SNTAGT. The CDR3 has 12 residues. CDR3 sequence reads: CASRAPGGEQSF. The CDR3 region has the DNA TGTGCCAGCAGAGCCCCAGGGGGTGAGCAGTCCTTC.

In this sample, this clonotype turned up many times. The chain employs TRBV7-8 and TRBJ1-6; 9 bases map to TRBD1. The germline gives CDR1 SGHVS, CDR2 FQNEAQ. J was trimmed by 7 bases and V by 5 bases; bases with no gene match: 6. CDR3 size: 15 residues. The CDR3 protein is CASSPGTGKNSPLHF. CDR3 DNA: TGTGCCAGCAGCCCCGGGACAGGGAAGAATTCACCCCTCCACTTT.

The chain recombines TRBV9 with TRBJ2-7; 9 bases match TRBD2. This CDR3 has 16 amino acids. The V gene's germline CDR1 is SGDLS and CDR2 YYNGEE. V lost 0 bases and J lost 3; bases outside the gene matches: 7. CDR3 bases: TGTGCCAGCAGCGTAGCCGGTAGCGGGGGAATCTACGAGCAGTACTTC. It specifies CASSVAGSGGIYEQYF.

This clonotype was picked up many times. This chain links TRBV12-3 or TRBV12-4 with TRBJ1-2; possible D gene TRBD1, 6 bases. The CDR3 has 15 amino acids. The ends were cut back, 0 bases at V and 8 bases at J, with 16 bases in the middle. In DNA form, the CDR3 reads TGTGCCAGCAGTTTAGCGGTTTTCAGGGGTCGAGGCTACACCTTC. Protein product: CASSLAVFRGRGYTF.

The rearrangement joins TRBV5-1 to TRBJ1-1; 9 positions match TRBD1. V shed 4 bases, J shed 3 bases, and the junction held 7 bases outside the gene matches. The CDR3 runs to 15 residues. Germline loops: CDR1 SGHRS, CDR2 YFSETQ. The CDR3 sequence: CASSPGTGSDTEAFF. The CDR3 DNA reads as TGCGCCAGCAGCCCCGGGACAGGGTCGGACACTGAAGCTTTCTTT.

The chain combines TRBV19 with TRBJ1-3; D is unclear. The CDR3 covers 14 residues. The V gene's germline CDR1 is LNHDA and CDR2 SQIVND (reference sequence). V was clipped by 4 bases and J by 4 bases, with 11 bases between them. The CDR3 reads CASSNLQGGNTIYF. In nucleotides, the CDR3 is TGTGCCAGTAGTAATCTTCAAGGAGGAAACACCATATATTTT.

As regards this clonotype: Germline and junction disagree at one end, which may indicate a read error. The CDR3 sequence: CASSSRGDLDYNEQLF. The CDR3 DNA reads TGTGCCAGTAGCTCCCGGGGGGACCTCGACTACAATGAGCAGCTCTTC. The J gene is TRBJ2-1, the V gene TRBV11-3, with 7 bases lining up with TRBD2. This CDR3 is 16 amino acids long. The germline gives CDR1 SGHNT, CDR2 YENEEA.

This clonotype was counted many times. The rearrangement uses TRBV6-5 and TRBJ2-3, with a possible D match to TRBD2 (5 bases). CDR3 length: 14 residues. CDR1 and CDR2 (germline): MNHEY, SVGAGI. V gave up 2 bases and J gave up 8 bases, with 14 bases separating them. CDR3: CASSYTGGRATQYF. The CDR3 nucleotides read TGTGCCAGCAGTTACACCGGTGGGAGAGCTACGCAGTATTTT.

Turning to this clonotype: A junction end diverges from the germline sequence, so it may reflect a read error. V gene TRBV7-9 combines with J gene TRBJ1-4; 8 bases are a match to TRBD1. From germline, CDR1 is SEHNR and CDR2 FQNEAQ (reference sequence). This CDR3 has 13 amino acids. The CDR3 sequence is CASSQDRVEKLVF. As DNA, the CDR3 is TGTGCCAGCAGCCAGGACAGGGTCGAAAAACTGGTTTTT.

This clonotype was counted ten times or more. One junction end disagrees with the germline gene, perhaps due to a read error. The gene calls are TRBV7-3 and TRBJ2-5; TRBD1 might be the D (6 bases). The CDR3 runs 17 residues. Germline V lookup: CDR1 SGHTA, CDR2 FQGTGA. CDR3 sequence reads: CQEDGVTGRGYQETQYF. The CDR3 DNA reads TGCCAGGAGGATGGGGTTACAGGAAGGGGGTACCAAGAGACCCAGTACTTC.

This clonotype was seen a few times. In DNA, the CDR3 is TGTGCCACCAGCCCCGGAAGCGCAGCAAAGAACGAGCAGTACTTC. Protein: CATSPGSAAKNEQYF. V and J are TRBV15 and TRBJ2-7; unclear D gene. The CDR3 extends over 15 amino acids. The germline V gene has CDR1 LNHNV and CDR2 YYDKDF (reference sequence). Trimming cost V 5 bases and J 5 bases, with 19 bases left between them.

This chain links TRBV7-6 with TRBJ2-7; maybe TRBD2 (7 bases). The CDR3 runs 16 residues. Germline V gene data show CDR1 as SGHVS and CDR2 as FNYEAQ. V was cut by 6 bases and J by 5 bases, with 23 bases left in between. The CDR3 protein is CASSHTRGGGGDEQYF. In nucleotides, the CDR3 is TGTGCCAGCAGTCATACCCGTGGTGGGGGGGGCGACGAGCAGTACTTC.

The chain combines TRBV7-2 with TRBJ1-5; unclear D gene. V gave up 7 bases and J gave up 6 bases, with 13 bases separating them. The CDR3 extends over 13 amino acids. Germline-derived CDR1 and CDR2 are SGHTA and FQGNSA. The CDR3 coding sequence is TGTGCCAGCAACCCAGCGGGGTCTCAGCCCCAGCATTTT. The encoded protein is CASNPAGSQPQHF. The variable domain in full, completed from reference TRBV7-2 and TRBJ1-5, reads GAGVSQSPSNKVTEKGKDVELRCDPISGHTALYWYRQSLGQGLEFLIYFQGNSAPDKSGLPSDRFSAERTGGSVSTLTIQRTQQEDSAVYLCASNPAGSQPQHFGDGTRLSIL.

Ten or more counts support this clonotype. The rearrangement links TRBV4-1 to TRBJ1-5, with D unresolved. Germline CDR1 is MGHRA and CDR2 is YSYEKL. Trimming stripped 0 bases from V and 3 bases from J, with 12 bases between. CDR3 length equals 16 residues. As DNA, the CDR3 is TGCGCCAGCAGCCAAGATTTAGGCAGGACCAATCAGCCCCAGCATTTT. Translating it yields CASSQDLGRTNQPQHF.